This T cell receptor (beta chain) was captured by sequencing in a study of shared clonotypes between healthy human individuals. Study-wide results and limits: Although depth was large, rarefaction showed that sequencing of the sorted subsets was incomplete.

In the case of this clone: What it binds is unknown.

Per the germline V gene, CDR1 is SGHRS and CDR2 is YFSETQ. V was clipped by 4 bases and J by 6 bases; unmatched bases: 17. The CDR3 is 17 residues long. In replicate PCRs of sorted subsets, around 200 ng DNA, approximately 30,000 T cell genomes, was used. Generated by immunoSEQ multiplex PCR, the TCRdb table keeps only in-frame clones and is missing some. The sample contains more than 2 million clones, 90% to 95% of which appear only once. The source material was naive CD4+ T cells sorted from blood. Subset: CD45RA+ positively selected. This chain uses TRBV5-1 with TRBJ1-2; TRBD1 matches 8 bases. This clonotype originated in a man younger than 35 in good health. The CDR3: CASSATLAGGPKDGYTF. The DNA of the CDR3 is TGCGCCAGCAGCGCAACACTCGCAGGGGGCCCCAAGGATGGCTACACCTTC.